This TCR beta chain stems from a study of cytomegalovirus exposure and HLA in healthy donors. Findings and limits, study-wide: Many donors carried some public TCRs, although rarity characterized most TCR sequences. The majority of CMV-associated TCR beta chains were reported as apparently HLA-restricted in a later analysis.

Researchers ran the PCR with 60 Vbeta and 13 Jbeta primers. Generated by immunoSEQ multiplex PCR, the TCRdb table keeps only in-frame clones and is missing some. The profile shows 200,000 to 250,000 clones, about three quarters of them singletons. This clone was counted a few times. The antigen is undetermined. Germline is not matched at one junction end, which may reflect a read error. Germline V lookup: CDR1 SEHNR, CDR2 FQNEAQ (reference sequence). The CDR3 covers 15 residues. Sequenced material: PBMCs. The source is a woman aged 55 to 70 in good health and CMV-seropositive. The V call is TRBV7-9, the J call TRBJ1-4; no clear D gene. CDR3 residues: CSSSLEAEGNEKLFF. DNA for the CDR3: TGTTCCAGCAGCTTAGAGGCAGAGGGTAATGAAAAACTGTTTTTT.